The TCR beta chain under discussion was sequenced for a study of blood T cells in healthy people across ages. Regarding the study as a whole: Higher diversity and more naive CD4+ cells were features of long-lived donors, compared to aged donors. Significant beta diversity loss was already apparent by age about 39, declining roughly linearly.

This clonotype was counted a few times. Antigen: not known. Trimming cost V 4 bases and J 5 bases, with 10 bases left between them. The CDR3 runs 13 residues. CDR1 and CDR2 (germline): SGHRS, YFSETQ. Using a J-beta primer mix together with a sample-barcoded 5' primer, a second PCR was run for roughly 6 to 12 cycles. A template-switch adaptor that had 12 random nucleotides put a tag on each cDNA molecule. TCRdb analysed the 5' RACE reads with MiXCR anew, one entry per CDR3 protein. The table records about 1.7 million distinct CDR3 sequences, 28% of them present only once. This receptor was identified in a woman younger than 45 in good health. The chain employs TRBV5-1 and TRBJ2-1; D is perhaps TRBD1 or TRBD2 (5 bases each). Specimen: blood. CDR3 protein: CASSGGFDNEQFF. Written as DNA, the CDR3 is TGCGCCAGCAGCGGGGGTTTTGACAATGAGCAGTTCTTC. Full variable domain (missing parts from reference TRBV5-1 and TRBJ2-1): KAGVTQTPRYLIKTRGQQVTLSCSPISGHRSVSWYQQTPGQGLQFLFEYFSETQRNKGNFPGRFSGRQFSNSRSEMNVSTLELGDSALYLCASSGGFDNEQFFGPGTRLTVL.